These T cell receptor beta chains were read from a single sample in a study of T cells in Graves' hyperthyroidism and ophthalmopathy. TCRdb re-derived calls from the multiplex PCR reads in MiXCR, one entry per CDR3 protein. The data contain over 250,000 distinct CDR3 sequences, about a sixth of them singletons. Sample: blood. Receptor source: an older woman with Graves' ophthalmopathy. The CDR3 runs from the conserved cysteine through the conserved F or W. A D gene is named only where the DNA matches it firmly. Part of the rows lack a size; the others show once, few, many or a class for expanded clones.

d_call	v_call	cdr3_length	clone_size	j_call	cdr3_aa	cdr3_nt
-	TRBV12-3/TRBV12-4	13	few	TRBJ1-6	CASSPDSFSALHF	TGTGCCAGCAGTCCGGACAGCTTCTCGGCCCTCCACTTT
-	TRBV7-9	12	few	TRBJ1-2	CASSLFQGGYTF	TGTGCCAGCAGCTTATTCCAAGGCGGCTACACCTTC
TRBD2	TRBV7-2	16	many	TRBJ2-3	CASSRGLAGGTDTQYF	TGTGCCAGCAGCCGAGGTCTAGCGGGAGGCACAGATACGCAGTATTTT
-	TRBV7-3	13	many	TRBJ2-7	CASSLQQEDEQYF	TGTGCCAGCAGCTTACAACAGGAGGACGAGCAGTACTTC
-	TRBV9	16	few	TRBJ2-4	CASSVSSGLAKNIQYF	TGTGCCAGCAGCGTCTCGTCAGGGTTAGCCAAAAACATTCAGTACTTC
TRBD1	TRBV5-4	14	-	TRBJ1-1	CASSSNRGNTEAFF	TGTGCCAGCAGCTCGAACAGGGGGAACACTGAAGCTTTCTTT
TRBD2	TRBV30	16	-	TRBJ2-5	CAWLIRTSGRQETQYF	TGTGCCTGGCTAATCCGGACTAGCGGGAGGCAAGAGACCCAGTACTTC
TRBD1	TRBV3-1	16	many	TRBJ1-2	CASSQVPGQGTYGYTF	TGTGCCAGCAGCCAAGTCCCGGGACAGGGAACCTATGGCTACACCTTC
-	TRBV7-8	14	many	TRBJ1-1	CASSEGHSNTEAFF	TGTGCCAGCAGCGAGGGACACTCGAACACTGAAGCTTTCTTT
TRBD2	TRBV20-1	15	many	TRBJ2-1	CSASPTSGGYNEQFF	TGCAGTGCTAGCCCAACTAGCGGGGGTTACAATGAGCAGTTCTTC
-	TRBV7-2	15	few	TRBJ1-5	CASTASRAPNQPQHF	TGTGCCAGCACCGCCAGCCGGGCCCCCAATCAGCCCCAGCATTTT
-	TRBV11-2	15	many	TRBJ2-3	CASSFLAGGTDTQYF	TGTGCCAGCAGCTTCTTGGCAGGGGGCACAGATACGCAGTATTTT
TRBD1	TRBV5-1	15	once	TRBJ2-7	CASRSGTGGSYEQYF	TGCGCCAGCAGGTCCGGGACAGGGGGCTCCTACGAGCAGTACTTC
TRBD1	TRBV2	13	-	TRBJ2-5	CATVGQRQETQYF	TGTGCCACCGTGGGACAGAGACAAGAGACCCAGTACTTC